This record concerns one T cell receptor beta chain sequence. Antigen unknown. The germline V gene has CDR1 SGHTA and CDR2 FQGTGA. This CDR3 comprises 15 residues. TCRdb re-analyzed the 5' RACE reads; it lists each CDR3 protein once, without DNA. This table holds 140,000 to 150,000 distinct CDR3 sequences. This entry is derived from a study of monozygotic twins with inflammatory bowel disease. General study points: A reduction in TCRbeta diversity (inverse Simpson) was seen in IBD patients relative to healthy co-twins. Clonotype sharing was lower in IBD patients than healthy twins, most markedly with disease activity.

The chain employs TRBV7-3 and TRBJ2-3; the TCRdb D gene call, TRBD1, has no DNA to confirm it. What was sequenced was blood. The clonotype comes from a human donor with ulcerative colitis or Crohn's disease, or a healthy co-twin of an affected twin (not recorded which). The CDR3 sequence: CASSRDGGGTDTQYF.